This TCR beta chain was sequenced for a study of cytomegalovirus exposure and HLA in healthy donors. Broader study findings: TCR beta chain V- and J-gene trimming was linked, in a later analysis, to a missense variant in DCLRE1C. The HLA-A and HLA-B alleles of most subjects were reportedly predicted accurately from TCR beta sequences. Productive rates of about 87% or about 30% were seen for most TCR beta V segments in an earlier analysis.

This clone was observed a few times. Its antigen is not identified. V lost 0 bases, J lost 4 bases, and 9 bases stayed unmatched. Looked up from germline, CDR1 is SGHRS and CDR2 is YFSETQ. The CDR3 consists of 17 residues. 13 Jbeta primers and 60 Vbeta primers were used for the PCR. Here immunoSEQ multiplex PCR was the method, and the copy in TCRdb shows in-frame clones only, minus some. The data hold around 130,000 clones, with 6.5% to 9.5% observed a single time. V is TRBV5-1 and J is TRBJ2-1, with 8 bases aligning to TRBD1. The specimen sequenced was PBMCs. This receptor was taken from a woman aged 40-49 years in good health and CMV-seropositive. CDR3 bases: TGCGCCAGCAGCTTGGGCGCCGCAGGGGGCCTTTACAATGAGCAGTTCTTC. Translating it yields CASSLGAAGGLYNEQFF.